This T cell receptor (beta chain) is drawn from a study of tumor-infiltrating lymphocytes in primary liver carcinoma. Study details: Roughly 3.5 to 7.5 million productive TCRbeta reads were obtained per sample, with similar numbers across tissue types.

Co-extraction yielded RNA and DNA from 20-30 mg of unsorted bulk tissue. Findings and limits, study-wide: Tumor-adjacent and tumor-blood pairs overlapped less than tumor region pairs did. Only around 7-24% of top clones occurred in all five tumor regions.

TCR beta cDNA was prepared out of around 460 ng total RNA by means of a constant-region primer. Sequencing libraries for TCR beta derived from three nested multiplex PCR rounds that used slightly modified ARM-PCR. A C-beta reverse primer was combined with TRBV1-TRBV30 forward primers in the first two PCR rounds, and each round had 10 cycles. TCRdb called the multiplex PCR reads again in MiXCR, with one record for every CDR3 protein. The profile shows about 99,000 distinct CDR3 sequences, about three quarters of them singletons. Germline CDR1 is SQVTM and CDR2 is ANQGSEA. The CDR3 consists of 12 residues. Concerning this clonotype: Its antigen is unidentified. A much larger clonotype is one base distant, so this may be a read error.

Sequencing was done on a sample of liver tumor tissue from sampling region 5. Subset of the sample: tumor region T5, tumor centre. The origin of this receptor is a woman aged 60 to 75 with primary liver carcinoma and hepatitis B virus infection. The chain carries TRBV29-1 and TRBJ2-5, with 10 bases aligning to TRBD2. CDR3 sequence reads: CRAAEREGTQYF. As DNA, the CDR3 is TGCAGGGCCGCGGAGCGGGAGGGGACCCAGTACTTC.